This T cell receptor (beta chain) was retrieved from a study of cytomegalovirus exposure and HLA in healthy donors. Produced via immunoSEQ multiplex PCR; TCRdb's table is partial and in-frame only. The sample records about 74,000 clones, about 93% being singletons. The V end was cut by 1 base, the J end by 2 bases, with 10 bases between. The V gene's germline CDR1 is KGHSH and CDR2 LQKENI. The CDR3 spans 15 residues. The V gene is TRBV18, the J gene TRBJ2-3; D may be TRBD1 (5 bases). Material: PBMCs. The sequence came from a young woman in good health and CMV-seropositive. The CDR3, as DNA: TGTGCCAGCTCACCACGACAGCTAAACACAGATACGCAGTATTTT. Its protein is CASSPRQLNTDTQYF.